The 22 T cell receptor beta chains below all came from one sample that was sequenced in a study of beta chain features in type 1 diabetes. The authors reverse transcribed all of the isolated RNA, so sequencing captured expressed TCRB transcripts. Data came from immunoSEQ multiplex PCR; TCRdb stores just in-frame clones and leaves some out. The sample lists 140,000 to 150,000 clones, less than 15% occurring once. Study-level findings and limits: Among patients with Type 1 diabetes, TCRB CDR3s were moderately but significantly shorter in every one of the four CD4+ subsets.

The antigens of these receptors remain unknown. What was sequenced was central memory CD4+ T cells from blood. The receptors originated from a man between 18 and 35 years old with type 1 diabetes.

This clone has a handful of counts. J is TRBJ1-2 and V is TRBV29-1, with TRBD1 matching 9 bases. This CDR3 is 13 amino acids long. The V gene's germline CDR1 is SQVTM and CDR2 ANQGSEA. V dropped 6 bases and J dropped 5; count of bases not matched to a gene: 7. The CDR3 protein is CSVSRQGGYGYTF. The DNA for the CDR3 is TGCAGCGTCTCACGACAGGGGGGTTATGGCTACACCTTC.

This clone appeared a few times. V gene TRBV6-5 combines with J gene TRBJ1-2; TRBD1 might be the D (5 bases). Trimming took off 5 bases at V and 8 bases at J, with 12 bases between the two ends. CDR1 is MNHEY and CDR2 is SVGAGI in the germline V gene. There are 12 residues in the CDR3. This CDR3 is CASSEWGAGYTF. CDR3 coding DNA: TGTGCCAGCAGTGAATGGGGCGCAGGCTACACCTTC.

This clone was found a few times. CDR3 sequence (DNA): TGTGCCAGCAGCTTAGCGCAGCGGGGAGTGAAGGGGGAGCTGTTTTTT. It translates to CASSLAQRGVKGELFF. The J gene is TRBJ2-2, the V gene TRBV7-6; 7 bases map to TRBD2. The CDR3 is 16 residues long. V gave up 0 bases and J gave up 8 bases; unmatched junction bases: 9. In germline, CDR1 is SGHVS, CDR2 FNYEAQ.

The CDR3: CASSTTSPGANVLTF. CDR3 nucleotide sequence: TGTGCCAGCAGCACCACTAGCCCTGGGGCCAACGTCCTGACTTTC. The chain recombines TRBV6-5 with TRBJ2-6; perhaps TRBD2 as D (6 bases). The CDR3 spans 15 residues. The V end lost 6 bases, the J end lost 2 bases, and 11 bases lay between the germline ends. Germline V lookup: CDR1 MNHEY, CDR2 SVGAGI.

This chain connects TRBV7-2 to TRBJ2-3; D uncertain. The germline V gene encodes CDR1 SGHTA and CDR2 FQGNSA. This CDR3 spans 13 amino acids. V lost 1 base and J lost 4, with 6 bases in between. CDR3 DNA sequence: TGTGCCAGCAGCTTAGATTATCCAGATACGCAGTATTTT. Protein product: CASSLDYPDTQYF.

This rearrangement joins TRBV29-1 to TRBJ2-3, with 7 nucleotides matching TRBD2. V trimming: 5 bases; J trimming: 0 bases; junction bases outside the gene matches: 5. The V gene's germline CDR1 is SQVTM and CDR2 ANQGSEA. The CDR3 is 14 amino acids. CDR3 DNA: TGCAGCGTTTCCAGCGGGGCTAGCACAGATACGCAGTATTTT. Translated, it gives CSVSSGASTDTQYF.

The rearrangement uses TRBV5-1 and TRBJ1-1; D call uncertain. V lost 0 bases to trimming and J lost 3 bases, with 6 bases between them. From germline, CDR1 is SGHRS and CDR2 YFSETQ. The CDR3 covers 13 residues. The DNA of the CDR3 is TGCGCCAGCAGCTTGGGCGAAGACACTGAAGCTTTCTTT. It translates to CASSLGEDTEAFF.

This clone was counted only a few times. The chain has TRBV5-6 and TRBJ1-1; D call uncertain. V was pared by 4 bases and J by 2 bases, with 6 bases between. This CDR3 is built from 12 residues. Germline V gene sequence: CDR1 SGHDT, CDR2 YYEEEE. For the CDR3, the DNA is TGTGCCAGCAGCCCTTCTAACACTGAAGCTTTCTTT. Protein sequence: CASSPSNTEAFF.

The chain joins TRBV9 to TRBJ1-1; D remains ambiguous. Trimming shortened V by 0 bases and J by 1 base, and 7 bases separated the two germline ends. This CDR3 spans 14 amino acids. The germline V gene has CDR1 SGDLS and CDR2 YYNGEE. The CDR3 reads CASSVEVRNTEAFF. The CDR3 nucleotides are TGTGCCAGCAGCGTAGAAGTGAGGAACACTGAAGCTTTCTTT.

This clone showed up just a few times. This sequence joins TRBV15 and TRBJ2-3; no clear D gene. The CDR3 contains 14 residues. Germline V gene sequence: CDR1 LNHNV, CDR2 YYDKDF (reference sequence). V was shortened by 4 bases and J by 4 bases, with 12 bases between the two germline ends. The CDR3 reads CATSTIYPADTQYF. CDR3 nucleotide sequence: TGTGCCACCAGCACCATTTACCCGGCAGATACGCAGTATTTT. The full variable domain, completed using reference TRBV15 and TRBJ2-3, is DAMVIQNPRYQVTQFGKPVTLSCSQTLNHNVMYWYQQKSSQAPKLLFHYYDKDFNNEADTPDNFQSRRPNTSFCFLDIRSPGLGDTAMYLCATSTIYPADTQYFGPGTRLTVL.

This clone was picked up a small number of times. The genes are TRBV10-3 and TRBJ2-7; 7 bases align to TRBD1. The V segment lost 10 bases and the J segment 5 bases; nucleotides outside the gene matches: 11. The CDR3 runs 13 residues. Germline V lookup: CDR1 ENHRY, CDR2 SYGVKD. The chain's CDR3 is CATGLEQGNEQYF. The DNA of the CDR3 is TGTGCCACCGGTCTTGAACAGGGGAACGAGCAGTACTTC.

The chain uses TRBV5-4 and TRBJ2-3; weak D call: TRBD2 (6 bases). V dropped 0 bases and J dropped 1 base, with 9 bases sitting between them. The CDR3 totals 15 residues. Germline V gives CDR1 SGHNT, CDR2 YYREEE (reference sequence). CDR3 DNA: TGTGCCAGCAGCTTGGAGGGCGGGGGCACAGATACGCAGTATTTT. Its translation: CASSLEGGGTDTQYF.

The chain links TRBV2 to TRBJ2-1; D is ambiguous. Germline V gene data show CDR1 as SNHLY and CDR2 as FYNNEI. V was shortened by 1 base and J by 7 bases, with 8 bases between the two germline ends. This CDR3 is 13 amino acids long. The CDR3 is CASSEGVGNEQFF. CDR3 nucleotides: TGTGCCAGCAGTGAAGGGGTGGGGAATGAGCAGTTCTTC.

The chain has TRBV5-4 and TRBJ2-6; D is perhaps TRBD2 (6 bases). CDR3 length: 17 amino acids. The V gene lost 1 base and the J gene lost 3 bases, with 14 bases spanning the gap. From germline, CDR1 is SGHNT and CDR2 YYREEE (reference sequence). The CDR3 here is CASSLRGLSFGANVLTF. The CDR3, as DNA: TGTGCCAGCAGCTTGAGGGGACTGTCCTTTGGGGCCAACGTCCTGACTTTC.

The rearrangement uses TRBV19 and TRBJ1-6; weak D call: TRBD1 (5 bases). The ends were cut back, 5 bases at V and 13 bases at J, with 15 bases in the middle. In germline, CDR1 is LNHDA, CDR2 SQIVND (reference sequence). This CDR3 is built from 13 residues. The CDR3 loop is CASSSAGSAPLHF. The CDR3 nucleotides are TGTGCCAGTAGTTCGGCAGGGTCTGCTCCCCTCCACTTT. Variable domain in full (rest from reference TRBV19 and TRBJ1-6): DGGITQSPKYLFRKEGQNVTLSCEQNLNHDAMYWYRQDPGQGLRLIYYSQIVNDFQKGDIAEGYSVSREKKESFPLTVTSAQKNPTAFYLCASSSAGSAPLHFGNGTRLTVT.

The chain carries TRBV2 and TRBJ2-5; 8 positions match TRBD1. This CDR3 contains 14 residues. Losses at the gene ends were 4 bases for V and 4 bases for J; bases not matched to a gene: 5. CDR1 and CDR2 (germline): SNHLY, FYNNEI. The CDR3 loop is CASSGVRGRETQYF. The CDR3 nucleotides are TGTGCCAGCAGTGGTGTCAGGGGGCGAGAGACCCAGTACTTC.

With respect to this clone: One end of the junction does not line up with germline, which may come from a read error. This chain joins TRBV28 and TRBJ1-2; tentative D call: TRBD1 (6 bases). Germline V gene lookup returns CDR1 MDHEN and CDR2 SYDVKM. The CDR3 loop spans 12 amino acids. Here the CDR3 DNA reads TGTGCCAGCAGCCCCTCCCGGGGGGCGGCCATCTTC. Residues: CASSPSRGAAIF.

This clone appeared a few times. The chain joins TRBV7-9 to TRBJ1-2, with D uncertain. V lost 5 bases to trimming and J lost 3 bases, with 10 bases between them. The CDR3 is 13 residues long. CDR1 and CDR2 (germline): SEHNR, FQNEAQ (reference sequence). The CDR3 protein is CASSPGEYYGYTF. The CDR3 region has the DNA TGTGCCAGCAGCCCCGGGGAGTACTATGGCTACACCTTC.

This chain connects TRBV7-6 to TRBJ1-1, with D unclear. Trimming took 5 bases from V and 5 from J, leaving 12 bases between them. The length of the CDR3 is 13 residues. CDR1 SGHVS and CDR2 FNYEAQ come from the germline V gene. The CDR3 region is CASSPLLGTEAFF. The CDR3 DNA sequence: TGTGCCAGCAGCCCCCTTTTGGGGACTGAAGCTTTCTTT.

This clone was recorded a few times. The junction shows a germline mismatch at one end, possibly a read error. The DNA of the CDR3 is TGTGCTAGCAGCTTAGCCAGGGCTGGCGGGGAGCTGTTTTTT. Translation: CASSLARAGGELFF. The rearrangement uses TRBV7-7 and TRBJ2-2; a possible D gene is TRBD1 (5 bases). The CDR3 extends over 14 amino acids. CDR1 is SSHAT and CDR2 is FNYEAQ in the germline V gene (reference sequence).

The V and J genes are TRBV30 and TRBJ1-2, with D tentatively TRBD1 (5 bases). The CDR3 sequence is 12 residues long. Looked up from germline, CDR1 is GTSNPN and CDR2 is SVGIG (reference sequence). The V end lost 5 bases, the J end lost 0 bases, and 7 bases lay between the germline ends. The CDR3 nucleotides are TGTGCCTGGGAGACAGCTAACTATGGCTACACCTTC. This codes for CAWETANYGYTF.

The genes are TRBV5-6 and TRBJ1-2, with D possibly TRBD1 on 5 matching bases. Trimming took off 4 bases at V and 4 bases at J, with 11 bases between the two ends. Germline loops: CDR1 SGHDT, CDR2 YYEEEE. The CDR3 sequence is 13 residues long. This CDR3 reads CASSTGTFYGYTF. The CDR3 nucleotides are TGTGCCAGCAGCACCGGGACTTTCTATGGCTACACCTTC.